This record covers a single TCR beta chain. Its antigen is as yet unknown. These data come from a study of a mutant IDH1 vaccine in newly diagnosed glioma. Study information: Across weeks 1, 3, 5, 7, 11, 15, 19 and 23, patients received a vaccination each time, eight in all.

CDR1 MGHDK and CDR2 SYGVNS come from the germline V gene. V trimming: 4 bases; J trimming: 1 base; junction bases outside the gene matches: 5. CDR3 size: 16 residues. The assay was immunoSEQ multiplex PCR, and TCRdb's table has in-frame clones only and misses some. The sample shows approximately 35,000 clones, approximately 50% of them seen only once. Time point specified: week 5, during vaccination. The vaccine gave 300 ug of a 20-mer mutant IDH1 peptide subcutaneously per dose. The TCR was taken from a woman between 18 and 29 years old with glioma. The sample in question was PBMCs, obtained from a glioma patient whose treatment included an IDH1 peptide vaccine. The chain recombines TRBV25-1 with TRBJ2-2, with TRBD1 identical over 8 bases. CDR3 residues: CASSAYGQGNTGELFF. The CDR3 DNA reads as TGTGCCAGCAGTGCTTACGGACAGGGGAACACCGGGGAGCTGTTTTTT.